This TCR beta chain is drawn from a study of monozygotic twins with inflammatory bowel disease. Using eight separate reactions per sample, the authors generated cDNA. UMIs bearing a 6-nucleotide sample barcode were added through template switching. TCRdb derives one entry per CDR3 protein from the 5' RACE reads, leaving out DNA. Its clone listing holds 440,000 or so distinct CDR3 sequences. This CDR3 is built from 16 residues. Germline lookup yields CDR1 SGHRS and CDR2 YFSETQ. The genes are TRBV5-1 and TRBJ2-7; TCRdb proposes TRBD2, but this gene call is untestable without DNA. The receptor was isolated from a human donor with ulcerative colitis or Crohn's disease, or a healthy co-twin of an affected twin (not recorded which). The sample was blood. This CDR3 reads CASSSLSGGKVYEQYF.